This T cell receptor (beta chain) was captured in a study of T-cell reconstitution after alpha-beta-depleted transplantation in children. The table lists this clonotype with many counts. As yet, its antigen is unknown. Points from the study as a whole: A year had passed since transplant, and T-cell counts and diversity by then came mostly from newly produced T cells. The high TCRbeta diversity at day 60 in some patients came from surviving recipient T cells and thymic progenitors. Alpha-beta T cells about two months after transplant reportedly derived from several hundred expanded graft clones.

It was with unique molecular identifiers that the TCRbeta library was prepared. TCRdb recomputed calls from the PCR reads with MiXCR, one row per CDR3 protein. The sample includes over 400,000 distinct CDR3 sequences, roughly 43% of them seen just once. Germline V gene lookup returns CDR1 SEHNR and CDR2 FQNEAQ (reference sequence). This CDR3 region has 15 residues. With 5 bases clipped from V and 0 bases from J, the junction kept 3 bases outside the gene matches. Material: PBMCs, obtained before TCRalphabeta/CD19-depleted stem cell transplant. This TCR came from a girl aged 2 to 10 with aplastic anemia, due to receive a stem cell transplant. The chain links TRBV7-9 to TRBJ1-1; 10 bases line up with TRBD1. CDR3 protein: CASSPGTGVNTEAFF. The CDR3 DNA reads as TGTGCCAGCAGCCCAGGGACAGGGGTGAACACTGAAGCTTTCTTT.